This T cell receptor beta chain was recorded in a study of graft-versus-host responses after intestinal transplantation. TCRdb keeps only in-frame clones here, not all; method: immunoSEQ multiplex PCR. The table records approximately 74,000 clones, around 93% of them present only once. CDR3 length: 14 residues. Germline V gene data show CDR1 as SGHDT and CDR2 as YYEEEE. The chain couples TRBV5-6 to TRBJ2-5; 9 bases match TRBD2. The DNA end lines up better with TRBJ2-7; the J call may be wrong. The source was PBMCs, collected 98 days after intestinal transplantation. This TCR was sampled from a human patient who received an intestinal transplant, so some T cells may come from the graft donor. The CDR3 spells CASSLGGGAFEQYF. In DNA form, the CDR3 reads TGTGCCAGCAGCTTGGGCGGGGGGGCCTTCGAGCAGTACTTC.